This T cell receptor beta chain was sequenced during a study of control samples from healthy donors and cancer patients. Trimming at V came to 6 bases and at J to 3 bases, leaving 14 bases not matched to a gene. This CDR3 is built from 16 residues. The germline V gene has CDR1 LNHDA and CDR2 SQIVND (reference sequence). TCRdb keeps only in-frame clones here, not all; method: immunoSEQ multiplex PCR. The data show around 100,000 clones, with about 88% seen just once and about 20% held by the top ten. The source is a woman aged 50 to 60 in good health. The genes are TRBV19 and TRBJ2-7; 7 positions agree with TRBD1. Material: blood. The CDR3 region has the DNA TGTGCCAGTAGGCTAAATTCCCGGGACAGAGTCTACGAGCAGTACTTC. The encoded protein is CASRLNSRDRVYEQYF.